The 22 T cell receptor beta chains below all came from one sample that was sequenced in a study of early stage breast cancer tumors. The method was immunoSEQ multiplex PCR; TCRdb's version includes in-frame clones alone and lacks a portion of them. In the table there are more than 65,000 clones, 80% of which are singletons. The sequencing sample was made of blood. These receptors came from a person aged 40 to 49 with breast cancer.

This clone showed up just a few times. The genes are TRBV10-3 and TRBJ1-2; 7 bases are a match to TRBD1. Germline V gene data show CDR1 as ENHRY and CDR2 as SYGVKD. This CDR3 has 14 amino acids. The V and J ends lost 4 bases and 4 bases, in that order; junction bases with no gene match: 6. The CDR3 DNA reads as TGTGCCATCAGTGTGGCCGGGACAGCCTATGGCTACACCTTC. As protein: CAISVAGTAYGYTF.

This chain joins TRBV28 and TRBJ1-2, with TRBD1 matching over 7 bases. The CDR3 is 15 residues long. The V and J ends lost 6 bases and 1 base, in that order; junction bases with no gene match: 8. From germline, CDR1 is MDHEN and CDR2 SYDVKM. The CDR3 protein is CASSTGTANNYGYTF. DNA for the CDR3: TGTGCCAGCAGCACCGGGACAGCAAATAACTATGGCTACACCTTC.

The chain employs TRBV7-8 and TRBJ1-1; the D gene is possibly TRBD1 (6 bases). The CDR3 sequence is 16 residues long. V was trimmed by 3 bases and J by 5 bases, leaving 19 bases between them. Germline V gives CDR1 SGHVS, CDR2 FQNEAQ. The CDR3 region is CASSFPTAGVRTEAFF. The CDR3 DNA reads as TGTGCCAGCAGCTTCCCGACCGCAGGGGTTAGAACTGAAGCTTTCTTT.

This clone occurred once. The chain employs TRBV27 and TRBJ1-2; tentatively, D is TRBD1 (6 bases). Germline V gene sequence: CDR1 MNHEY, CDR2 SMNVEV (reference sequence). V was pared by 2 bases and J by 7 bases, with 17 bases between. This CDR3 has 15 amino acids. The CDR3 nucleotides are TGTGCCAGCAGTTTAGTGTACAGGGACCCTACTGGCTACACCTTC. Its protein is CASSLVYRDPTGYTF.

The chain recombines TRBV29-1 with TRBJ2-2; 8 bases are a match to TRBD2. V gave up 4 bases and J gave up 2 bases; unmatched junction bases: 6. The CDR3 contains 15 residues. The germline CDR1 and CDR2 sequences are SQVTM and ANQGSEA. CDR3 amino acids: CSVGPAGANTGELFF. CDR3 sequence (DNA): TGCAGCGTTGGGCCAGCGGGAGCTAACACCGGGGAGCTGTTTTTT.

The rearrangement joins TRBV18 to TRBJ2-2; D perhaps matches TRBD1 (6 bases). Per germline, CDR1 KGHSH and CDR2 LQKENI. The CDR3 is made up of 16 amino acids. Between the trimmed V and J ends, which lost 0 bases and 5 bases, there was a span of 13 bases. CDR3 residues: CASSPPGRGKTGELFF. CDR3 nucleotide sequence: TGTGCCAGCTCACCACCCGGCAGGGGCAAAACCGGGGAGCTGTTTTTT.

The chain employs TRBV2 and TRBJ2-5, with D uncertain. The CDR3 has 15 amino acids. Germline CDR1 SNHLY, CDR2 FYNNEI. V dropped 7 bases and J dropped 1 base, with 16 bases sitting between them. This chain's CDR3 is CASTSPRSPQETQYF. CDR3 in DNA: TGTGCCAGCACCTCACCTAGAAGTCCCCAAGAGACCCAGTACTTC.

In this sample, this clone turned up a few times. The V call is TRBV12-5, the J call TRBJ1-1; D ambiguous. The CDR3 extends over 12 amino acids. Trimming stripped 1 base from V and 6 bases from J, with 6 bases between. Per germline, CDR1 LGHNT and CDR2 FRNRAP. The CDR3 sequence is CASGLERSEAFF. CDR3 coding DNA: TGTGCTAGTGGTTTGGAACGCTCTGAAGCTTTCTTT.

CDR3: CASSLMGGGGSPDTQYF. The DNA of the CDR3 is TGTGCCAGCAGCTTAATGGGTGGAGGCGGGAGCCCAGATACGCAGTATTTT. The V gene is TRBV7-3, the J gene TRBJ2-3, with TRBD2 matching over 7 bases. The CDR3 is 17 residues long. Per germline, CDR1 SGHTA and CDR2 FQGTGA. After removal of 1 base from V and 4 bases from J, the junction contained 11 bases not matched to a gene.

CDR3 in DNA: TGTGCCAGCAGTGACGGGGGGAGGGCCACAGATACGCAGTATTTT. This gives the protein CASSDGGRATDTQYF. V usage is TRBV6-4 and J usage is TRBJ2-3, with 7 bases that match TRBD2. Germline CDR1 is MRHNA and CDR2 is SNTAGT. This CDR3 region has 15 residues. The V segment lost 2 bases and the J segment 2 bases; nucleotides outside the gene matches: 4.

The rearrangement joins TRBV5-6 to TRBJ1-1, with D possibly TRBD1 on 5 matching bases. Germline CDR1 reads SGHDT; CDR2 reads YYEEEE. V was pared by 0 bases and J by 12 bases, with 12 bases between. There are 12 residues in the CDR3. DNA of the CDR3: TGTGCCAGCAGCTTGGTTACCAGGGAATCTTTCTTT. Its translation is CASSLVTRESFF.

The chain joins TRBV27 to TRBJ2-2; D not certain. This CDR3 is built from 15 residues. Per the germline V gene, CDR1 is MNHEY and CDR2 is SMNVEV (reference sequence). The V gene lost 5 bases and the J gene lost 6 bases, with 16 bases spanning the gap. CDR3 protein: CASSGRLSDPGELFF. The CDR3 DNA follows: TGTGCCAGCAGTGGCAGGCTCTCGGATCCCGGGGAGCTGTTTTTT.

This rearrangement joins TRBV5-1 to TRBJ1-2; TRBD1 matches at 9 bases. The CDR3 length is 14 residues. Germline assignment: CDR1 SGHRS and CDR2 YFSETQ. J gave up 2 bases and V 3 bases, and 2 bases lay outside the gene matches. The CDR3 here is CASSSGTGNYGYTF. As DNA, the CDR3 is TGCGCCAGCAGCTCGGGGACAGGGAACTATGGCTACACCTTC.

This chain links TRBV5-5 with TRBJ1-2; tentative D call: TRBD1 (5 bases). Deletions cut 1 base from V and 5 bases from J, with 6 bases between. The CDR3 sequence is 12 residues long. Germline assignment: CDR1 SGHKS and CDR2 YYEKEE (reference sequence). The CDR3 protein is CASSLSGYGYTF. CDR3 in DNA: TGTGCCAGCAGCTTGTCAGGGTATGGCTACACCTTC.

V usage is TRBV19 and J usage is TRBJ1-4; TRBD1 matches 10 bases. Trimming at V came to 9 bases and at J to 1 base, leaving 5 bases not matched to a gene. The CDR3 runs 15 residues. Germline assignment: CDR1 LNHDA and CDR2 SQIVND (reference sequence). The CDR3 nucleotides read TGTGCCAGCCGAGACAGGGGGCGAACTAATGAAAAACTGTTTTTT. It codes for CASRDRGRTNEKLFF.

DNA for the CDR3: TGTGCCAGCAGTAAACCGGGACAGGGTATTAATGAGCAGTTCTTC. It translates to CASSKPGQGINEQFF. The chain uses TRBV6-1 and TRBJ2-1; 9 nucleotides match TRBD1. CDR1 and CDR2 (germline): MNHNS, SASEGT. With V trimmed by 5 bases and J by 7 bases, 9 bases remained unmatched. The CDR3 loop spans 15 amino acids.

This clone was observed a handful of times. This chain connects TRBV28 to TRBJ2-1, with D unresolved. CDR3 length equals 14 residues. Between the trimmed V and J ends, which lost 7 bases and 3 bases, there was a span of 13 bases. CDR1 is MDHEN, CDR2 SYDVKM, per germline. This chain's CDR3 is CASTNSVYYNEQFF. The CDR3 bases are TGTGCCAGCACCAATTCGGTGTACTACAATGAGCAGTTCTTC.

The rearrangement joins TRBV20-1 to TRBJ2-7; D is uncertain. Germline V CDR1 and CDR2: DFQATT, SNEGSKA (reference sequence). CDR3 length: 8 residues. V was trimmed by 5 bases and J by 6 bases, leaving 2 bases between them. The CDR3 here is CSAGEQYF. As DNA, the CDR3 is TGCAGTGCTGGCGAGCAGTACTTC.

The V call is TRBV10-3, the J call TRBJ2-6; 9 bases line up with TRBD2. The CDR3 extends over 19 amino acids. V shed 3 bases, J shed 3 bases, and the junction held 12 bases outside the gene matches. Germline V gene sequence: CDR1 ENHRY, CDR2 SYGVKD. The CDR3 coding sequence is TGTGCCATCAGTGAAGCCCGCGCGGGAGGGCCTGGTGGGGCCAACGTCCTGACTTTC. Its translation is CAISEARAGGPGGANVLTF.

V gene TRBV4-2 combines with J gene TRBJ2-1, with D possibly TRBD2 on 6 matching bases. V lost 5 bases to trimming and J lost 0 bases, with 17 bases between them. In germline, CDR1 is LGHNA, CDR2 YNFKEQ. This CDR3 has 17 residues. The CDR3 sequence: CASSSPGGLSSYNEQFF. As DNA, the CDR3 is TGTGCCAGCAGCTCACCCGGAGGGTTAAGCTCCTACAATGAGCAGTTCTTC.

CDR3: CASSLAVGQGATDTQYF. DNA for the CDR3: TGTGCCAGCAGCTTAGCAGTGGGCCAGGGGGCCACAGATACGCAGTATTTT. This chain uses TRBV7-9 with TRBJ2-3, with 8 nucleotides matching TRBD1. The germline V gene encodes CDR1 SEHNR and CDR2 FQNEAQ (reference sequence). The length of the CDR3 is 17 residues. With V trimmed by 0 bases and J by 2 bases, 7 bases remained unmatched.

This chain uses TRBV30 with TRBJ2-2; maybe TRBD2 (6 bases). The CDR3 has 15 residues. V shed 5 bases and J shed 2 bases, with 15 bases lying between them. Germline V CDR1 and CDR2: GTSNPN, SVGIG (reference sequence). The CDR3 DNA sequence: TGTGCCTGGCTAGGAGGGCGGCTCAACACCGGGGAGCTGTTTTTT. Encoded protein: CAWLGGRLNTGELFF.